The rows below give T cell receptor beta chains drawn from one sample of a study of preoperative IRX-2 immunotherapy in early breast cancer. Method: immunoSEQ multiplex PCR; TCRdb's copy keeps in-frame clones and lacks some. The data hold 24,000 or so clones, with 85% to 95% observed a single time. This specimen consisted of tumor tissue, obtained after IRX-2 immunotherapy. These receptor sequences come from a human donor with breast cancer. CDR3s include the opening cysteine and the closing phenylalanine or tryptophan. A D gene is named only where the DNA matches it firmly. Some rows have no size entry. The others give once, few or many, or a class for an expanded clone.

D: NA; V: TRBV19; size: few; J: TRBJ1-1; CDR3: CASSTRGDTEAFF; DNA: TGTGCCAGTAGTACCAGGGGAGACACTGAAGCTTTCTTT
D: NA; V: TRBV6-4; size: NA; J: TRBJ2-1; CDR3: CASSDKASDYNEQFF; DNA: TGTGCCAGCAGTGACAAGGCTAGCGACTACAATGAGCAGTTCTTC
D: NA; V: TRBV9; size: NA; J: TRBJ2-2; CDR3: CASSTRLVSGELFF; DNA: TGTGCCAGCAGCACTCGACTAGTGTCTGGGGAGCTGTTTTTT
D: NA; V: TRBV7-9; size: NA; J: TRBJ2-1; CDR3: CASSLSHNEQFF; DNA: TGTGCCAGCAGCTTGAGCCACAATGAGCAGTTCTTC
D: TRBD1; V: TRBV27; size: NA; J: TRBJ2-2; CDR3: CASSTRQGASTGELFF; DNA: TGTGCCAGCAGTACTCGACAGGGGGCGAGCACCGGGGAGCTGTTTTTT
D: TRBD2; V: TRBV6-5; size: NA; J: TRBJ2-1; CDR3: CASSYDGGRLSNEQFF; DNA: TGTGCCAGCAGTTACGACGGCGGGAGGCTCAGCAATGAGCAGTTCTTC
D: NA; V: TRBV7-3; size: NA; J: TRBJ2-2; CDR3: CASSPKDTGELFF; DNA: TGTGCCAGCAGCCCCAAGGACACCGGGGAGCTGTTTTTT
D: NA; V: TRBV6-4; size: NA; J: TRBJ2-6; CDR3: CASSTKGGSGANVLTF; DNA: TGTGCCAGCAGCACAAAAGGGGGCTCTGGGGCCAACGTCCTGACTTTC
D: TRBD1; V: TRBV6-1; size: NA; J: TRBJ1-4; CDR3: CASSEVGGQGMRKLFF; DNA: TGTGCCAGCAGTGAAGTTGGGGGACAGGGGATGCGAAAACTGTTTTTT
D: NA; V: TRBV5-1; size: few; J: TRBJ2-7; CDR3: CASSSQESSYEQYF; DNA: TGCGCCAGCAGCTCACAGGAGTCCTCCTACGAGCAGTACTTC
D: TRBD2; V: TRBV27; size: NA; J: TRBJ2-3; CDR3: CASVGGGKDTQYF; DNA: TGTGCCAGTGTCGGGGGGGGGAAGGATACGCAGTATTTT
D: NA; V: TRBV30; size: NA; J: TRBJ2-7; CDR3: CACNYGRLGLTYEQYF; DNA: TGTGCCTGTAACTACGGACGCCTCGGTTTAACCTACGAGCAGTACTTC
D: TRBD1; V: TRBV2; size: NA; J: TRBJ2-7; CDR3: CASQDREPYEQYF; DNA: TGTGCCAGCCAAGACAGGGAGCCTTACGAGCAGTACTTC
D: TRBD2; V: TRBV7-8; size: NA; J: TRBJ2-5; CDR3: CASSPGTSGKETQYF; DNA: TGTGCCAGCAGTCCCGGGACTAGCGGGAAAGAGACCCAGTACTTC
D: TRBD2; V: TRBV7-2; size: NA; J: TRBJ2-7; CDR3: CASSSTRLAGAHEQYF; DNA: TGTGCCAGCAGCTCGACTAGACTAGCGGGAGCTCATGAGCAGTACTTC
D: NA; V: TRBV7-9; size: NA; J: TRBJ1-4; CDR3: CASSLVGGREKLFF; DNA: TGTGCCAGCAGCTTAGTCGGGGGTAGAGAAAAACTGTTTTTT
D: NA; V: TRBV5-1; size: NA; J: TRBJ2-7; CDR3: CASSLALQPSEQYF; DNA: TGCGCCAGCAGCTTGGCCCTCCAACCCTCCGAGCAGTACTTC
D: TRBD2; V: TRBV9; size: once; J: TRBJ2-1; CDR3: CASSEGTSGGAINEQFF; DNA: TGTGCCAGCAGCGAAGGGACTAGCGGGGGGGCCATAAATGAGCAGTTCTTC
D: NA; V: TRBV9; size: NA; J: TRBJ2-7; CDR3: CASSVEGQSSREQYF; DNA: TGTGCCAGCAGCGTAGAGGGGCAGTCAAGTCGGGAGCAGTACTTC
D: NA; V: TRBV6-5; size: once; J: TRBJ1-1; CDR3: CASNSGYTEAFF; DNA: TGTGCCAGCAACAGTGGTTACACTGAAGCTTTCTTT
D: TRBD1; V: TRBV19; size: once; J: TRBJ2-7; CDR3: CASSTTGAYEQYF; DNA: TGTGCCAGTAGTACCACAGGGGCCTACGAGCAGTACTTC
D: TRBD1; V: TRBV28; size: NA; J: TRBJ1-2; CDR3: CASSLGGQAEDYGYTF; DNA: TGTGCCAGCAGCTTAGGGGGACAGGCCGAGGACTATGGCTACACCTTC
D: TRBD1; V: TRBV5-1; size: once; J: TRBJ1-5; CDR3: CASSLTGDQPQHF; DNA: TGCGCCAGCAGCTTAACAGGGGATCAGCCCCAGCATTTT
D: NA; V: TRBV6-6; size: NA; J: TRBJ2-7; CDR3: CASSYWQWDYEQYF; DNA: TGTGCCAGCAGTTACTGGCAGTGGGACTACGAGCAGTACTTC
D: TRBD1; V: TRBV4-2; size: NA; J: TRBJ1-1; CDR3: CASSPGTGMNTEAFF; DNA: TGTGCCAGCAGTCCCGGGACAGGGATGAACACTGAAGCTTTCTTT
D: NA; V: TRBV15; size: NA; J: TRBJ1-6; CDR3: CATTLDLGDSPLHF; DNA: TGTGCCACCACCCTGGACCTTGGAGATTCACCCCTCCACTTT
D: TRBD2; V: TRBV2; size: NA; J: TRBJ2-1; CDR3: CASKGTSGASEQFF; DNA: TGTGCCAGCAAAGGGACTAGCGGGGCCAGTGAGCAGTTCTTC
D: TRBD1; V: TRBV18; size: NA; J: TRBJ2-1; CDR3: CASSPGQGANEQFF; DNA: TGTGCCAGCTCACCCGGACAGGGGGCAAATGAGCAGTTCTTC
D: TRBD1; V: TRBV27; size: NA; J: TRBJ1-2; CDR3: CASSFDRQGNYGYTF; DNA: TGTGCCAGCAGTTTCGACAGACAGGGAAACTATGGCTACACCTTC
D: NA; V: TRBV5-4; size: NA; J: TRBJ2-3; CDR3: CASSFGGKGTDTQYF; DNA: TGTGCCAGCAGCTTCGGAGGCAAGGGCACAGATACGCAGTATTTT
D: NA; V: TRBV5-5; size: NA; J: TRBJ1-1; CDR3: CASSLTGDIPVAFF; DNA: TGTGCCAGCAGCTTGACTGGGGACATCCCCGTAGCTTTCTTT